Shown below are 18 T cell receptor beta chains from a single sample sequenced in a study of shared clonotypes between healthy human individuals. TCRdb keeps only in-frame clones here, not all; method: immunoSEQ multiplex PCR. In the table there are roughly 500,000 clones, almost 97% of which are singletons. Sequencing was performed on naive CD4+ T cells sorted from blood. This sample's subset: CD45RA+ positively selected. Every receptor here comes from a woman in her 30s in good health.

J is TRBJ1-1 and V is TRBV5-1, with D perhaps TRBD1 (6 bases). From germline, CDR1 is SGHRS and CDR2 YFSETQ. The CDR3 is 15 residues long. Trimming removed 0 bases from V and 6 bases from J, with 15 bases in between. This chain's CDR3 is CASSLAGGLGSEAFF. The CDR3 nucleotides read TGCGCCAGCAGCTTGGCGGGGGGGCTTGGGTCTGAAGCTTTCTTT.

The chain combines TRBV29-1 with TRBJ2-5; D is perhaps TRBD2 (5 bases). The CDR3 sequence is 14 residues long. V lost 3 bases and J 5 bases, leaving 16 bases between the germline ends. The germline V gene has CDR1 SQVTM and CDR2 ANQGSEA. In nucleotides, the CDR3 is TGCAGCGTTGAGGCGACTACCCTGGGGGAGACCCAGTACTTC. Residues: CSVEATTLGETQYF.

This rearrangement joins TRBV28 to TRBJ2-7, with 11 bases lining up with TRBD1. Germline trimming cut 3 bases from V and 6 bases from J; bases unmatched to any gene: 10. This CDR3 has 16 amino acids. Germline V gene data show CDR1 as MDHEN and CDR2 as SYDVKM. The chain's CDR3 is CASSFILRTGGSEQYF. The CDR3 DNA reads TGTGCCAGCAGTTTTATCCTGAGGACAGGGGGCTCCGAGCAGTACTTC. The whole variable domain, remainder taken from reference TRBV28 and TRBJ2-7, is DVKVTQSSRYLVKRTGEKVFLECVQDMDHENMFWYRQDPGLGLRLIYFSYDVKMKEKGDIPEGYSVSREKKERFSLILESASTNQTSMYLCASSFILRTGGSEQYFGPGTRLTVT.

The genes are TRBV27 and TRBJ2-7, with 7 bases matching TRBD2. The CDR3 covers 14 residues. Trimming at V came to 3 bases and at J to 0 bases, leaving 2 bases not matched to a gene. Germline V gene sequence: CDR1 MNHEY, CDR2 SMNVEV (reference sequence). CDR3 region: CASSLREPSYEQYF. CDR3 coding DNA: TGTGCCAGCAGTTTGCGGGAGCCCTCCTACGAGCAGTACTTC.

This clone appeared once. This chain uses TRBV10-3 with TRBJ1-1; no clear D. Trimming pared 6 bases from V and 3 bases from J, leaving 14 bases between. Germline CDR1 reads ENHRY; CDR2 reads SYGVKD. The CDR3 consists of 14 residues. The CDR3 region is CAISPGDGYTEAFF. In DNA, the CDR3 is TGTGCCATCAGCCCCGGGGATGGTTACACTGAAGCTTTCTTT.

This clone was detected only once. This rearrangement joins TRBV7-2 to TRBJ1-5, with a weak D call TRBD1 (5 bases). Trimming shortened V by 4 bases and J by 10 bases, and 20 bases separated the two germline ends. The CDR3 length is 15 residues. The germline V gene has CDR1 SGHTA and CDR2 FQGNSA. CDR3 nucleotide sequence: TGTGCCAGCAGCTACGTGGGGGGGGGTCTATTCCCCCAGCATTTT. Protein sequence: CASSYVGGGLFPQHF.

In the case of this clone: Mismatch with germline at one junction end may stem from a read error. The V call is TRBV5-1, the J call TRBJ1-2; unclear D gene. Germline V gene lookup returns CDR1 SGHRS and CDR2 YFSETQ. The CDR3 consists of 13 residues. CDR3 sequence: CAGSLSQPYGYTF. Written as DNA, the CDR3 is TGCGCCGGCAGCTTGAGCCAGCCCTATGGCTACACCTTC.

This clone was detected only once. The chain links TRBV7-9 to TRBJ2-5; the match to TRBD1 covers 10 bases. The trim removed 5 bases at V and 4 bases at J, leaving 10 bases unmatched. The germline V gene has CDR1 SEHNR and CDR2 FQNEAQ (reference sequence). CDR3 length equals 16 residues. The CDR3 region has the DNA TGTGCCAGCAGCGGAAAGGGACAGGGGATAAGAGAGACCCAGTACTTC. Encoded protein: CASSGKGQGIRETQYF.

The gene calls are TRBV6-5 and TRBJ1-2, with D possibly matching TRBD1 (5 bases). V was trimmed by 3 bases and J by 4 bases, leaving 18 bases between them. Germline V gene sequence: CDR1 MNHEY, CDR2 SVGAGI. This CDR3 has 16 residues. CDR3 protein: CASSYGASQLGYGYTF. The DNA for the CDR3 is TGTGCCAGCAGTTATGGGGCATCACAGTTGGGCTATGGCTACACCTTC.

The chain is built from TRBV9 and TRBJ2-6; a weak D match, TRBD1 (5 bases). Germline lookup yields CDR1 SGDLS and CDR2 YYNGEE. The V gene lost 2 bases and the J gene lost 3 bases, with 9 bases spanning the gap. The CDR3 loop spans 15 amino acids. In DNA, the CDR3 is TGTGCCAGCAGCGTCGGCAGGGTTGGGGCCAACGTCCTGACTTTC. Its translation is CASSVGRVGANVLTF.

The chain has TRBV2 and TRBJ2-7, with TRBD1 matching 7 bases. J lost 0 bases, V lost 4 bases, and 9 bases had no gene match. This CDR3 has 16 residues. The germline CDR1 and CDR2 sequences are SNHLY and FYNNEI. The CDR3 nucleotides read TGTGCCAGCAGTGGAAGTCCGGGACAGAGCTCCTACGAGCAGTACTTC. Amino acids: CASSGSPGQSSYEQYF.

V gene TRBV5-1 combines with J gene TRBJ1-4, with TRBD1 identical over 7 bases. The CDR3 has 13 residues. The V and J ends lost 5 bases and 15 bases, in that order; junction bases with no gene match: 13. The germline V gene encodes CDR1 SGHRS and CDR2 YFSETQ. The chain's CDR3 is CASRARGGARVFF. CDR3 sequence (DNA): TGCGCCAGCAGAGCCAGGGGGGGAGCCAGGGTGTTTTTT. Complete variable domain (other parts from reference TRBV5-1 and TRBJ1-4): KAGVTQTPRYLIKTRGQQVTLSCSPISGHRSVSWYQQTPGQGLQFLFEYFSETQRNKGNFPGRFSGRQFSNSRSEMNVSTLELGDSALYLCASRARGGARVFFGSGTQLSVL.

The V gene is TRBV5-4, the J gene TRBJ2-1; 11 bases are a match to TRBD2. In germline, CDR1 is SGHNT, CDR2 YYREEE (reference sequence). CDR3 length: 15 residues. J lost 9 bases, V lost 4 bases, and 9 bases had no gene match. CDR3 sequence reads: CASSMTSGTVSEQFF. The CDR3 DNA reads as TGTGCCAGCAGCATGACTAGCGGGACGGTCAGTGAGCAGTTCTTC.

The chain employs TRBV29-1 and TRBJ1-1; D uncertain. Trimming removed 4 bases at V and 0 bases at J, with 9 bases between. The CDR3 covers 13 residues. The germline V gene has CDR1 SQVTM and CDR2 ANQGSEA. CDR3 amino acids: CSVAPVMNTEAFF. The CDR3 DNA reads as TGCAGCGTTGCCCCAGTCATGAACACTGAAGCTTTCTTT.

CDR3 residues: CAARVEGSHEQYF. The CDR3 bases are TGTGCGGCGAGAGTCGAGGGAAGTCACGAGCAGTACTTC. This rearrangement joins TRBV12-5 to TRBJ2-7; D might be TRBD2 (5 bases). This CDR3 region has 13 residues. Germline CDR1 and CDR2: LGHNT and FRNRAP. Filled out from reference TRBV12-5 and TRBJ2-7, the complete variable domain reads DARVTQTPRHKVTEMGQEVTMRCQPILGHNTVFWYRQTMMQGLELLAYFRNRAPLDDSGMPKDRFSAEMPDATLATLKIQPSEPRDSAVYFCAARVEGSHEQYFGPGTRLTVT.

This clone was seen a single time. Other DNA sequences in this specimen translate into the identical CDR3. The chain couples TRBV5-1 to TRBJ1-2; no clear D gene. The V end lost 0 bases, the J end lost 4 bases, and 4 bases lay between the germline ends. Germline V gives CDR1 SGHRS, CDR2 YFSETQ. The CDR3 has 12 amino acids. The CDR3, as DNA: TGCGCCAGCAGCTTGGACGGCTATGGCTACACCTTC. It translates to CASSLDGYGYTF.

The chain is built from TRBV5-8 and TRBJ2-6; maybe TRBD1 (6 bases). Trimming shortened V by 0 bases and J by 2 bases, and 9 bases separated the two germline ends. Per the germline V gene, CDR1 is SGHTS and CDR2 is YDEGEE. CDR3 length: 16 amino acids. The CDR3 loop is CASSLEGVTGANVLTF. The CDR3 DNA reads TGTGCCAGCAGCTTGGAGGGGGTGACTGGGGCCAACGTCCTGACTTTC.

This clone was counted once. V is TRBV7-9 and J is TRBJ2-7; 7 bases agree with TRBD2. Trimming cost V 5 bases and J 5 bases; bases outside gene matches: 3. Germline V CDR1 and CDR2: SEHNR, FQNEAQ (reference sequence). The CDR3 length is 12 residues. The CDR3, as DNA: TGTGCCAGCAGCCCCACTAGCGACGAGCAGTACTTC. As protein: CASSPTSDEQYF.